Listed here are 30 T cell receptor beta chains from one sample, sequenced in a study of cytomegalovirus exposure and HLA in healthy donors. Primers for the PCR totalled 60 Vbeta and 13 Jbeta. Assay: immunoSEQ multiplex PCR; the TCRdb copy retains only in-frame clones and omits some. The table has 140,000 or so clones, about three quarters seen once. The sequenced sample was PBMCs. These receptors all come from a woman in her 30s in good health and CMV-seronegative.

This clone occurred a few times. The gene calls are TRBV6-6 and TRBJ1-2; no clear D. The germline CDR1 and CDR2 sequences are MNHNY and SVGAGI (reference sequence). This CDR3 has 11 residues. Between the trimmed V and J ends, which lost 8 bases and 2 bases, there was a span of 6 bases. The CDR3 loop is CASAHNYGYTF. DNA for the CDR3: TGTGCCAGCGCGCACAACTATGGCTACACCTTC.

The chain links TRBV7-3 to TRBJ2-1; the match to TRBD2 covers 11 bases. Unmatched junction bases numbered 12, after V lost 4 bases and J lost 10 bases. The CDR3 is 16 residues long. CDR1 is SGHTA, CDR2 FQGTGA, per germline. CDR3 DNA sequence: TGTGCCAGCAGCTCCCCCGCTAGCGGGGGGAGTAACGAGCAGTTCTTC. Translation gives CASSSPASGGSNEQFF.

The table lists this clone with a few counts. The rearrangement joins TRBV6-5 to TRBJ2-7; TRBD1 aligns across 7 bases. Germline CDR1 reads MNHEY; CDR2 reads SVGAGI. CDR3 length: 13 amino acids. V trimming: 6 bases; J trimming: 3 bases; junction bases outside the gene matches: 5. Here the CDR3 reads CASSDRVGYEQYF. The CDR3 nucleotides are TGTGCCAGCAGCGACAGGGTTGGCTACGAGCAGTACTTC.

The chain links TRBV7-2 to TRBJ2-5; 11 bases agree with TRBD1. The end of the DNA is better explained by TRBJ2-7, so the J call may be wrong. CDR3 length equals 14 residues. Germline V gives CDR1 SGHTA, CDR2 FQGNSA. CDR3 in amino acids: CASSPGQGAHEQYF. CDR3 DNA sequence: TGTGCCAGCAGCCCAGGACAGGGGGCCCACGAGCAGTACTTC.

The gene calls are TRBV28 and TRBJ2-5, with D possibly TRBD2 on 6 matching bases. Germline V gene lookup returns CDR1 MDHEN and CDR2 SYDVKM. The CDR3 loop spans 14 amino acids. Between the trimmed V and J ends, which lost 2 bases and 1 base, there was a span of 8 bases. The CDR3: CASSLPGLQETQYF. The CDR3 DNA reads TGTGCCAGCAGTTTACCGGGACTCCAAGAGACCCAGTACTTC.

The chain uses TRBV2 and TRBJ2-2; 14 nucleotides match TRBD2. Germline CDR1 is SNHLY and CDR2 is FYNNEI. Trimming took 8 bases from V and 0 from J; bases not matched to a gene: 2. The length of the CDR3 is 16 residues. The CDR3 sequence: CASGGLAGANTGELFF. CDR3 coding DNA: TGTGCCAGCGGGGGACTAGCGGGGGCGAACACCGGGGAGCTGTTTTTT. The full variable domain, with the rest looked up from reference TRBV2 and TRBJ2-2, is EPEVTQTPSHQVTQMGQEVILRCVPISNHLYFYWYRQILGQKVEFLVSFYNNEISEKSEIFDDQFSVERPDGSNFTLKIRSTKLEDSAMYFCASGGLAGANTGELFFGEGSRLTVL.

This rearrangement joins TRBV2 to TRBJ1-1; D call uncertain. The CDR3 has 14 residues. In germline, CDR1 is SNHLY, CDR2 FYNNEI. Trimming removed 8 bases from V and 1 base from J, with 14 bases in between. CDR3 bases: TGTGCCAGCGTATACCGGGGTACGAACACTGAAGCTTTCTTT. It codes for CASVYRGTNTEAFF.

CDR3 sequence reads: CASSLGPEGGNYGYTF. The DNA of the CDR3 is TGTGCCAGCAGCTTGGGACCGGAGGGCGGGAACTATGGCTACACCTTC. This sequence joins TRBV5-5 and TRBJ1-2; D call uncertain. The germline CDR1 and CDR2 sequences are SGHKS and YYEKEE (reference sequence). The CDR3 runs 16 residues. V lost 0 bases to trimming and J lost 2 bases, with 14 bases between them.

The sample holds a few counts of this clone. This sequence joins TRBV10-3 and TRBJ1-2; 8 nucleotides align to TRBD1. Per germline, CDR1 ENHRY and CDR2 SYGVKD. With V trimmed by 2 bases and J by 4 bases, 6 bases remained unmatched. The CDR3 totals 15 residues. The DNA for the CDR3 is TGTGCCATCAGTGAGAGGGCAGGGGGCCGCTATGGCTACACCTTC. Translating gives CAISERAGGRYGYTF.

The chain uses TRBV7-3 and TRBJ2-1; perhaps TRBD2 as D (5 bases). Trimming stripped 5 bases from V and 5 bases from J, with 16 bases between. CDR1 SGHTA and CDR2 FQGTGA come from the germline V gene. The CDR3 has 15 amino acids. For the CDR3, the DNA is TGTGCCAGCAGCCCCATGAGAGGGTGGGACAATGAGCAGTTCTTC. Protein sequence: CASSPMRGWDNEQFF.

The chain joins TRBV9 to TRBJ2-5, with D perhaps TRBD2 (7 bases). V lost 3 bases and J lost 1, with 13 bases in between. The CDR3 consists of 15 residues. In germline, CDR1 is SGDLS, CDR2 YYNGEE. The CDR3 region is CASSAHGGPQETQYF. CDR3 DNA sequence: TGTGCCAGCAGCGCGCACGGGGGGCCCCAAGAGACCCAGTACTTC.

The V and J genes are TRBV4-1 and TRBJ1-4; 8 bases match TRBD1. CDR1 and CDR2 from the germline V gene are MGHRA and YSYEKL. This CDR3 is 16 amino acids long. J gave up 10 bases and V 0 bases, and 10 bases lay outside the gene matches. In nucleotides, the CDR3 is TGCGCCAGCAGCCAAGATTATGCGGACAGGGCTTCAAAACTGTTTTTT. Its translation: CASSQDYADRASKLFF.

The rearrangement joins TRBV6-5 to TRBJ1-1, with TRBD1 matching over 8 bases. Trimming took 8 bases from V and 11 from J; bases not matched to a gene: 10. This CDR3 region has 12 residues. Germline-derived CDR1 and CDR2 are MNHEY and SVGAGI. The CDR3 here is CASGGQAMKAFF. The DNA for the CDR3 is TGTGCCAGCGGGGGACAGGCTATGAAGGCTTTCTTT.

Notes on this clone: One junction end disagrees with the germline gene, perhaps due to a read error. J is TRBJ2-2 and V is TRBV6-1; 7 bases fit TRBD1. Germline-derived CDR1 and CDR2 are MNHNS and SASEGT. This CDR3 has 15 amino acids. CDR3 loop: CASREGLTGTGELFF. The CDR3 bases are TGTGCCAGCAGGGAAGGACTGACAGGGACCGGGGAGCTGTTTTTT.

The chain employs TRBV18 and TRBJ1-6; possibly TRBD1 for D (5 bases). The CDR3 runs to 13 residues. Germline-derived CDR1 and CDR2 are KGHSH and LQKENI. With 3 bases removed from V and 7 bases from J, the gap between germline ends came to 7 bases. Here the CDR3 reads CASSPAGNSPLHF. The CDR3 DNA reads TGTGCCAGCTCACCGGCAGGGAATTCACCCCTCCACTTT.

V usage is TRBV29-1 and J usage is TRBJ2-7; the D gene is possibly TRBD1 (5 bases). Germline CDR1 SQVTM, CDR2 ANQGSEA. Trimming removed 7 bases from V and 5 bases from J, with 15 bases in between. This CDR3 comprises 12 residues. The CDR3 nucleotides read TGCAGCGCCAAAGGGGCAGCCCACGAGCAGTACTTC. As protein: CSAKGAAHEQYF.

The rearrangement uses TRBV7-2 and TRBJ1-3; 8 bases agree with TRBD1. Germline CDR1 reads SGHTA; CDR2 reads FQGNSA. The CDR3 is made up of 18 amino acids. The ends lost 2 bases at V and 7 bases at J; junction bases unmatched: 16. The CDR3 loop reads CASSLPHFRGQGWNTIYF. The CDR3 DNA reads TGTGCCAGCAGCTTACCTCATTTCCGCGGACAGGGTTGGAACACCATATATTTT.

The V gene is TRBV4-3, the J gene TRBJ1-2, with D possibly TRBD1 on 6 matching bases. The CDR3 spans 12 residues. The V end lost 1 base, the J end lost 8 bases, and 8 bases lay between the germline ends. CDR1 is LGHNA and CDR2 is YSLEER in the germline V gene. In DNA, the CDR3 is TGCGCCAGCAGCCAAGTTGGACAGGGCTACACCTTC. Translating gives CASSQVGQGYTF.

The chain couples TRBV7-6 to TRBJ2-1; D gene uncertain. The CDR3 loop spans 13 amino acids. In germline, CDR1 is SGHVS, CDR2 FNYEAQ. V shed 3 bases and J shed 2 bases, with 5 bases lying between them. The CDR3 coding sequence is TGTGCCAGCAGCTTCCAGGCCTACAATGAGCAGTTCTTC. Amino acid sequence: CASSFQAYNEQFF. The full variable domain, with the rest looked up from reference TRBV7-6 and TRBJ2-1, is GAGVSQSPRYKVTKRGQDVALRCDPISGHVSLYWYRQALGQGPEFLTYFNYEAQQDKSGLPNDRFSAERPEGSISTLTIQRTEQRDSAMYRCASSFQAYNEQFFGPGTRLTVL.

This chain links TRBV19 with TRBJ2-2; no reliable D call. The V and J ends lost 4 bases and 6 bases respectively, with 15 bases between them. The germline V gene has CDR1 LNHDA and CDR2 SQIVND (reference sequence). The CDR3 runs 15 residues. CDR3 protein: CASSNQPNRAGELFF. CDR3 sequence (DNA): TGTGCCAGTAGTAATCAACCTAATCGGGCCGGGGAGCTGTTTTTT.

The rearrangement uses TRBV7-6 and TRBJ1-4, with TRBD1 as a possible D gene (6 bases). Germline V gene data show CDR1 as SGHVS and CDR2 as FNYEAQ. V lost 5 bases and J 0 bases, leaving 10 bases between the germline ends. The CDR3 spans 15 residues. The CDR3 sequence is CASSATGATNEKLFF. The CDR3 nucleotides read TGTGCCAGCAGCGCGACAGGCGCAACTAATGAAAAACTGTTTTTT.

A few counts support this clone. The CDR3 loop is CASSQDSYEQYF. DNA of the CDR3: TGTGCCAGCAGCCAAGATAGCTACGAGCAGTACTTC. The chain links TRBV4-2 to TRBJ2-7; no firm D call. V was cut by 0 bases and J by 3 bases, with 3 bases left in between. The CDR3 consists of 12 residues. CDR1 and CDR2 from the germline V gene are LGHNA and YNFKEQ.

The V gene is TRBV6-1, the J gene TRBJ2-4; the match to TRBD1 covers 7 bases. The CDR3 length is 16 residues. The junction had 2 bases not matched to a gene; V was cut back by 0 bases and J by 0 bases. The germline V gene has CDR1 MNHNS and CDR2 SASEGT. CDR3 sequence: CASSEARGLAKNIQYF. The DNA for the CDR3 is TGTGCCAGCAGTGAAGCTAGGGGGCTAGCCAAAAACATTCAGTACTTC.

V and J are TRBV7-9 and TRBJ2-1; tentative D call: TRBD1 (5 bases). The CDR3 extends over 16 amino acids. The V gene's germline CDR1 is SEHNR and CDR2 FQNEAQ (reference sequence). Trimming left V 0 bases short and J 6 bases short, with 15 bases between. The CDR3 nucleotides read TGTGCCAGCAGCTTAGCGCCTCAGGGTAGGATCAATGAGCAGTTCTTC. Protein: CASSLAPQGRINEQFF.

The chain joins TRBV6-5 to TRBJ1-2, with D tentatively TRBD1 (5 bases). With 2 bases removed from V and 5 bases from J, the gap between germline ends came to 15 bases. Per germline, CDR1 MNHEY and CDR2 SVGAGI. The CDR3 length is 15 residues. CDR3 residues: CASSYDTIDRYGYTF. For the CDR3, the DNA is TGTGCCAGCAGTTACGACACTATCGACAGATATGGCTACACCTTC.

This sequence joins TRBV7-9 and TRBJ1-2, with D possibly matching TRBD1 (6 bases). V lost 11 bases to trimming and J lost 6 bases, with 13 bases between them. The CDR3 spans 11 residues. Germline loops: CDR1 SEHNR, CDR2 FQNEAQ (reference sequence). The CDR3 nucleotides are TGTGCCGGAACACAGGGAGATGGCTACACCTTC. Residues: CAGTQGDGYTF. Full variable domain (outside the CDR3, taken from reference TRBV7-9 and TRBJ1-2): DTGVSQNPRHKITKRGQNVTFRCDPISEHNRLYWYRQTLGQGPEFLTYFQNEAQLEKSRLLSDRFSAERPKGSFSTLEIQRTEQGDSAMYLCAGTQGDGYTFGSGTRLTVV.

The chain joins TRBV5-1 to TRBJ2-3; 7 nucleotides align to TRBD2. CDR3 size: 14 residues. V was clipped by 4 bases and J by 1 base; unmatched bases: 3. Germline V CDR1 and CDR2: SGHRS, YFSETQ. The CDR3 bases are TGCGCCAGCAGCCCTAGCGGAGGCACAGATACGCAGTATTTT. It specifies CASSPSGGTDTQYF.

The J gene is TRBJ2-5, the V gene TRBV5-1; TRBD2 might be the D (6 bases). V was shortened by 0 bases and J by 2 bases, with 8 bases between the two germline ends. Germline V gene sequence: CDR1 SGHRS, CDR2 YFSETQ. The CDR3 spans 14 residues. CDR3 sequence reads: CASSLGDWQETQYF. CDR3 coding DNA: TGCGCCAGCAGCTTGGGGGACTGGCAAGAGACCCAGTACTTC.

The rearrangement links TRBV5-6 to TRBJ2-7; TRBD1 matches 10 bases. The CDR3 spans 14 residues. Trimming cost V 5 bases and J 2 bases; bases outside gene matches: 4. The V gene's germline CDR1 is SGHDT and CDR2 YYEEEE. This chain's CDR3 is CASSRDRGTYEQYF. CDR3 DNA: TGTGCCAGCAGTCGGGACAGGGGCACCTACGAGCAGTACTTC.

This clone was counted a single time. This CDR3 reads CASSPRTGVQETQYF. CDR3 DNA sequence: TGCGCCAGCAGCCCGCGGACAGGGGTTCAAGAGACCCAGTACTTC. This chain uses TRBV5-1 with TRBJ2-5; TRBD1 aligns across 9 bases. V gave up 4 bases and J gave up 2 bases; unmatched junction bases: 6. The CDR3 length is 15 residues. The germline V gene has CDR1 SGHRS and CDR2 YFSETQ.